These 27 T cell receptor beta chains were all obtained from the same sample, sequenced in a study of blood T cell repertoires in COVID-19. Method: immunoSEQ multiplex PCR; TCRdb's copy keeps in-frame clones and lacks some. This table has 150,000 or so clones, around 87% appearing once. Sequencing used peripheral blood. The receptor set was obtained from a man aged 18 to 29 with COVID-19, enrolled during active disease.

The CDR3 sequence is CASSQDGTGQEAFF. For the CDR3, the DNA is TGTGCCAGCAGCCAAGATGGGACAGGCCAGGAAGCTTTCTTT. This chain connects TRBV4-2 to TRBJ1-1, with TRBD1 identical over 8 bases. Germline V lookup: CDR1 LGHNA, CDR2 YNFKEQ. The CDR3 has 14 amino acids. After removal of 0 bases from V and 8 bases from J, the junction contained 5 bases not matched to a gene.

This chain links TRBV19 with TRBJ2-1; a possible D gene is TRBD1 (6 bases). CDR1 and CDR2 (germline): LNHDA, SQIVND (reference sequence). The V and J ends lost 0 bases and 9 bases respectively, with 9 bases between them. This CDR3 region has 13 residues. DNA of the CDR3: TGTGCCAGTAGTATAGATAAAGGGGGTGAGCAGTTCTTC. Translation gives CASSIDKGGEQFF.

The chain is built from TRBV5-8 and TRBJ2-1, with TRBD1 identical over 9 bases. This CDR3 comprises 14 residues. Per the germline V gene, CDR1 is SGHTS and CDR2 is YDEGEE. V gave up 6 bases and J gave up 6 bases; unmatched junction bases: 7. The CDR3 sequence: CASNRGRPGNEQFF. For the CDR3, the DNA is TGTGCCAGCAACAGGGGGCGCCCTGGCAATGAGCAGTTCTTC.

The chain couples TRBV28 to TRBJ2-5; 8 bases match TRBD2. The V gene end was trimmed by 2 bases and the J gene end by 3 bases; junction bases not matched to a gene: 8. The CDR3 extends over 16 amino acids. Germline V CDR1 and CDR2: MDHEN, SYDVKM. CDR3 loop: CASSLVSGGGEETQYF. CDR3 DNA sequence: TGTGCCAGCAGTTTAGTCAGCGGGGGAGGTGAAGAGACCCAGTACTTC.

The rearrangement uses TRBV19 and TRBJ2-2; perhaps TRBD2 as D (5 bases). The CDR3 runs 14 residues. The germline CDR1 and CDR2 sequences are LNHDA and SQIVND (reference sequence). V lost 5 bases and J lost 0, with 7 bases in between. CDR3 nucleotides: TGTGCCAGTAGTCTACTAGCGAACACCGGGGAGCTGTTTTTT. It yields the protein CASSLLANTGELFF. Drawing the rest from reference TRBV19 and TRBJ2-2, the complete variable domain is DGGITQSPKYLFRKEGQNVTLSCEQNLNHDAMYWYRQDPGQGLRLIYYSQIVNDFQKGDIAEGYSVSREKKESFPLTVTSAQKNPTAFYLCASSLLANTGELFFGEGSRLTVL.

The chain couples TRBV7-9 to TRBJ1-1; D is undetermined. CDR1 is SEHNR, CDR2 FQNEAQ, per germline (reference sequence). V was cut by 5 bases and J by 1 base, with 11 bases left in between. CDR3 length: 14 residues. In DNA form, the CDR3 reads TGTGCCAGCAGCCAATTATCAGGGAACACTGAAGCTTTCTTT. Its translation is CASSQLSGNTEAFF.

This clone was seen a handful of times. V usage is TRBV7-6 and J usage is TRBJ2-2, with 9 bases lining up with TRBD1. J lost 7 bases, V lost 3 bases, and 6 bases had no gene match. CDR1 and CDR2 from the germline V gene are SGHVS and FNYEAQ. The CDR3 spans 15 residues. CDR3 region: CASSFTGGGIGELFF. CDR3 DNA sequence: TGTGCCAGCAGCTTTACAGGGGGCGGTATCGGGGAGCTGTTTTTT.

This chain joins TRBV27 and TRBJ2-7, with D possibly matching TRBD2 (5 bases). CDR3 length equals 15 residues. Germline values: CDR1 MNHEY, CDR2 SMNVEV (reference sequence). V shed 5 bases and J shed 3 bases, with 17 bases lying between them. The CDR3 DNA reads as TGTGCCAGCAGTCCCACCGCAGCGGTAGGCTACGAGCAGTACTTC. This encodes CASSPTAAVGYEQYF.

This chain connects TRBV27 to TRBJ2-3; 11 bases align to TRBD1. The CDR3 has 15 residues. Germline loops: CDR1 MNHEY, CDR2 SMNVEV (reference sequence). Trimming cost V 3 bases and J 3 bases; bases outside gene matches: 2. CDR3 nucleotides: TGTGCCAGCAGTTTTAGGGACAGGGGGACAGATACGCAGTATTTT. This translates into CASSFRDRGTDTQYF.

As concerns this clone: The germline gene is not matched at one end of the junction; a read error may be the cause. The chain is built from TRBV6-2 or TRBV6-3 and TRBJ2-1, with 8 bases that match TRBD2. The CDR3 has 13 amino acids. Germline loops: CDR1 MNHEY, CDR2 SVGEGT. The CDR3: CASSTTSVFVQVF. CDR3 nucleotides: TGTGCCAGCAGTACGACTAGCGTTTTTGTTCAGGTCTTC.

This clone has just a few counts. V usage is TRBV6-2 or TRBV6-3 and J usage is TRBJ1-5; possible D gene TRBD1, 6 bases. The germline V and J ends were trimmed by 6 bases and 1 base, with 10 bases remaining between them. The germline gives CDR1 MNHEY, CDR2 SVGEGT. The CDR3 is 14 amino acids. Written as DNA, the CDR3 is TGTGCCAGCAGCGGACAGTCAAGCAATCAGCCCCAGCATTTT. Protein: CASSGQSSNQPQHF.

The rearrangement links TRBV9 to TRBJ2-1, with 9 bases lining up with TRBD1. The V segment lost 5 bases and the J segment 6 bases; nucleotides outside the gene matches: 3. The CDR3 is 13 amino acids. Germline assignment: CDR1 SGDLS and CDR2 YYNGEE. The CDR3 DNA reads TGTGCCAGCAGGGACAGGGGTTCCAATGAGCAGTTCTTC. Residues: CASRDRGSNEQFF.

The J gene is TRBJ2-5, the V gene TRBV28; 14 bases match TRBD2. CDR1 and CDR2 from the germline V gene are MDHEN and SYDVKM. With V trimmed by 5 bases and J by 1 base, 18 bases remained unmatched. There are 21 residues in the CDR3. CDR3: CASSIPFWGLAGAHAQETQYF. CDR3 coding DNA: TGTGCCAGCAGTATACCATTTTGGGGACTAGCGGGAGCCCATGCCCAAGAGACCCAGTACTTC.

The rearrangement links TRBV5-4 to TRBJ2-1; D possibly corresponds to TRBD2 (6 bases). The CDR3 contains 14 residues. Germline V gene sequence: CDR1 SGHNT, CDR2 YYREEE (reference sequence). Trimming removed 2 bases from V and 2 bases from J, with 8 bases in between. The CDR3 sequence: CASSFSGPYNEQFF. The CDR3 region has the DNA TGTGCCAGCAGCTTTAGCGGACCCTACAATGAGCAGTTCTTC.

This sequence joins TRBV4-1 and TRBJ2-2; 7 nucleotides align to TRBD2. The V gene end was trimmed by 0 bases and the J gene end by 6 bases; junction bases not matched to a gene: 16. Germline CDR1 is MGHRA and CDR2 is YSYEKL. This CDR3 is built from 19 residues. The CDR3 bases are TGCGCCAGCAGCCAAGAGGGGGGGAGAAGCGGATTTGACCCCGGGGAGCTGTTTTTT. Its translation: CASSQEGGRSGFDPGELFF.

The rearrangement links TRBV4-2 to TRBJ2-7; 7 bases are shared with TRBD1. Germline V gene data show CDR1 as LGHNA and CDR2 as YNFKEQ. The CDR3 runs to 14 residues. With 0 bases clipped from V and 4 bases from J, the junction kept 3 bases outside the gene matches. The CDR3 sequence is CASSQETGWYEQYF. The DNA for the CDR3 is TGTGCCAGCAGCCAAGAGACAGGGTGGTACGAGCAGTACTTC.

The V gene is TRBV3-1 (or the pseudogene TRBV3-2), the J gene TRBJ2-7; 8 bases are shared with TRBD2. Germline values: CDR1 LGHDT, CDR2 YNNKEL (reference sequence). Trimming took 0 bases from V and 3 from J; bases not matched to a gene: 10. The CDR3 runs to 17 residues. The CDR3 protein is CASSQDTAGAESYEQYF. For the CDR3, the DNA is TGTGCCAGCAGCCAAGACACAGCGGGAGCGGAGAGCTACGAGCAGTACTTC.

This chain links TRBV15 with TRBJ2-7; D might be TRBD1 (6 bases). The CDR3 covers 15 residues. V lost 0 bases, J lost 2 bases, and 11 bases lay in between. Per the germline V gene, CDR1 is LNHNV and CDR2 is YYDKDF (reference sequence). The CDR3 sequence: CATSRDLGTPYEQYF. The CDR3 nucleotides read TGTGCCACCAGCAGAGATCTTGGGACACCCTACGAGCAGTACTTC.

The CDR3 spells CASKILAGAGTGELFF. Here the CDR3 DNA reads TGTGCCAGTAAGATCCTAGCGGGAGCGGGGACCGGGGAGCTGTTTTTT. The chain combines TRBV19 with TRBJ2-2; TRBD2 agrees at 10 bases. Losses at the gene ends were 7 bases for V and 5 bases for J; bases not matched to a gene: 10. The CDR3 extends over 16 amino acids. Per germline, CDR1 LNHDA and CDR2 SQIVND (reference sequence).

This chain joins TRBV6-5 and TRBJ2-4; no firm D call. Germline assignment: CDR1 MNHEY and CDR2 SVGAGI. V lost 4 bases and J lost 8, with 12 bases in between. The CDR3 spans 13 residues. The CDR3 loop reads CASSSGRVDIQYF. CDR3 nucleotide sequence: TGTGCCAGCAGTTCAGGTCGAGTTGACATTCAGTACTTC.

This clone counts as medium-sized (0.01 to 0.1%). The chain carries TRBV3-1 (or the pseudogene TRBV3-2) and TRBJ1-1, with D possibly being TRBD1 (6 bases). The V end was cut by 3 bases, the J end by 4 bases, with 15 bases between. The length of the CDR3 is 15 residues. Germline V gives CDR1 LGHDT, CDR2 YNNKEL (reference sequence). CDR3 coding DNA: TGTGCCAGCAGCCACTCACGGGGGGCAAGCACTGAAGCTTTCTTT. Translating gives CASSHSRGASTEAFF.

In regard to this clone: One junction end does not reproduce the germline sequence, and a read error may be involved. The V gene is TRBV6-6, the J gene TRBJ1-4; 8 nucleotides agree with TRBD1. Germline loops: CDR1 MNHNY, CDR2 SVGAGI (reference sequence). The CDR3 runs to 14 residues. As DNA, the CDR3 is TGTGCCAGCAGCTGGGGACAGGAAGATGAAAAACTGCTTTTT. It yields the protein CASSWGQEDEKLLF.

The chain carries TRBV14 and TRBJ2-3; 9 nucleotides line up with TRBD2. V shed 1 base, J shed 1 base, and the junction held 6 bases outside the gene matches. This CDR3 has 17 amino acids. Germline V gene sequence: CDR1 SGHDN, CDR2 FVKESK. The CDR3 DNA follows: TGTGCCAGCAGCCAAGGGGGATTAGCGGGAGGCACAGATACGCAGTATTTT. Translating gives CASSQGGLAGGTDTQYF.

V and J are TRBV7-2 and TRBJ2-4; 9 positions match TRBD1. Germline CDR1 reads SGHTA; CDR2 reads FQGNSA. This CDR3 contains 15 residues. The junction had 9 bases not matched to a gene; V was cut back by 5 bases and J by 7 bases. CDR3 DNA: TGTGCCAGCAGCCTAAGCGACAGGGGGTGGAACATTCAGTACTTC. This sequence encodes CASSLSDRGWNIQYF.

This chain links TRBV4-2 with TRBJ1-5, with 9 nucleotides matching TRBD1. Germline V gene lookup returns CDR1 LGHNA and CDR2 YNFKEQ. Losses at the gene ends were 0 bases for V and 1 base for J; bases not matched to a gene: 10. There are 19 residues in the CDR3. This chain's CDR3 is CASSQDPSDRGASNQPQHF. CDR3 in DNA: TGTGCCAGCAGCCAAGATCCCTCGGACAGGGGCGCGAGCAATCAGCCCCAGCATTTT.

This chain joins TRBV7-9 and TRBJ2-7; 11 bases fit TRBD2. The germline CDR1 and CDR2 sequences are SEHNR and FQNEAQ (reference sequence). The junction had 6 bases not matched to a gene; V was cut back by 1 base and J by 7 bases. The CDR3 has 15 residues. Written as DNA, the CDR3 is TGTGCCAGCAGCTTAGTAATACTAGCGGGAGATGAGCAGTACTTC. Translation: CASSLVILAGDEQYF.

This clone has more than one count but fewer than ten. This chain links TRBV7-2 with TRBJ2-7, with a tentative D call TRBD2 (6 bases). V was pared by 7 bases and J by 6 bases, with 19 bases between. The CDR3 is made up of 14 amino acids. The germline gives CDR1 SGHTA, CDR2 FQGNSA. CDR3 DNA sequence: TGTGCCAGCACCGAATGGGGGAGGAGTAGCGAGCAGTACTTC. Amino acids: CASTEWGRSSEQYF. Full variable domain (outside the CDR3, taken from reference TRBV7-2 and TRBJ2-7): GAGVSQSPSNKVTEKGKDVELRCDPISGHTALYWYRQSLGQGLEFLIYFQGNSAPDKSGLPSDRFSAERTGGSVSTLTIQRTQQEDSAVYLCASTEWGRSSEQYFGPGTRLTVT.